The 24 T cell receptor beta chains presented below share a single source sample, sequenced in a study of blood T cell repertoires in COVID-19. Assay: immunoSEQ multiplex PCR; the TCRdb copy retains only in-frame clones and omits some. The repertoire includes 250,000 or so clones, 70% to 90% of them detected once, and 5.5% to 9% sits in the top ten. Source material: peripheral blood. These receptors were taken from a woman aged 70 to 79 with active or convalescent COVID-19.

V usage is TRBV24-1 and J usage is TRBJ2-6; perhaps TRBD2 as D (6 bases). Germline values: CDR1 KGHDR, CDR2 SFDVKD. V was cut by 5 bases and J by 0 bases, with 16 bases left in between. The CDR3 totals 18 residues. The CDR3 loop is CATSAAGWTSSGANVLTF. CDR3 coding DNA: TGTGCCACCAGTGCCGCGGGGTGGACCTCCTCTGGGGCCAACGTCCTGACTTTC.

This sequence joins TRBV11-2 and TRBJ1-5, with 7 nucleotides matching TRBD1. There are 14 residues in the CDR3. V lost 2 bases to trimming and J lost 3 bases; unmatched junction nucleotides: 1. Germline assignment: CDR1 SGHAT and CDR2 FQNNGV. CDR3 DNA: TGTGCCAGCAGCTTAACAGGGGCCAATCAGCCCCAGCATTTT. Its translation is CASSLTGANQPQHF. Drawing the rest from reference TRBV11-2 and TRBJ1-5, the complete variable domain is EAGVAQSPRYKIIEKRQSVAFWCNPISGHATLYWYQQILGQGPKLLIQFQNNGVVDDSQLPKDRFSAERLKGVDSTLKIQPAKLEDSAVYLCASSLTGANQPQHFGDGTRLSIL.

The chain uses TRBV19 and TRBJ1-4, with D possibly TRBD1 on 6 matching bases. Germline V gives CDR1 LNHDA, CDR2 SQIVND (reference sequence). This CDR3 contains 14 residues. With 5 bases removed from V and 3 bases from J, the gap between germline ends came to 10 bases. Here the CDR3 reads CASSSGTSNEKLFF. The CDR3 DNA reads as TGTGCCAGTAGTTCCGGGACATCTAATGAAAAACTGTTTTTT.

This clone turned up a few times. V usage is TRBV19 and J usage is TRBJ1-6; 8 bases match TRBD1. V trimming: 4 bases; J trimming: 7 bases; junction bases outside the gene matches: 9. The CDR3 length is 16 residues. Germline assignment: CDR1 LNHDA and CDR2 SQIVND (reference sequence). The CDR3 DNA reads TGTGCCAGTAGTACCACCGGACAGGGTTTCAATTCACCCCTCCACTTT. It is translated as CASSTTGQGFNSPLHF.

V gene TRBV2 combines with J gene TRBJ2-7; 10 nucleotides agree with TRBD2. The CDR3 covers 13 residues. Trimming removed 4 bases from V and 8 bases from J; junction bases left unmatched: 5. CDR1 and CDR2 (germline): SNHLY, FYNNEI. In DNA form, the CDR3 reads TGTGCCAGCAGTGTCCTAGCGGGGGCTCAGCAGTACTTC. Translated, it gives CASSVLAGAQQYF.

The chain has TRBV19 and TRBJ2-7; D ambiguous. Germline V lookup: CDR1 LNHDA, CDR2 SQIVND (reference sequence). The CDR3 runs to 12 residues. Between the trimmed V and J ends, which lost 6 bases and 3 bases, there was a span of 9 bases. CDR3: CASSSKNYEQYF. The CDR3 nucleotides are TGTGCCAGTAGCTCTAAGAACTACGAGCAGTACTTC.

The V call is TRBV18, the J call TRBJ2-7; D call uncertain. Germline CDR1 and CDR2: KGHSH and LQKENI. The length of the CDR3 is 13 residues. V lost 6 bases to trimming and J lost 3 bases, with 12 bases between them. CDR3 in amino acids: CASSPDTVYEQYF. The DNA for the CDR3 is TGTGCCAGCTCGCCTGACACGGTCTACGAGCAGTACTTC.

This chain links TRBV5-1 with TRBJ1-4; unclear D gene. Trimming left V 0 bases short and J 5 bases short, with 5 bases between. This CDR3 contains 13 residues. Germline-derived CDR1 and CDR2 are SGHRS and YFSETQ. The CDR3 here is CASSLDRNEKLFF. CDR3 coding DNA: TGCGCCAGCAGCTTGGATAGAAATGAAAAACTGTTTTTT.

This clone occurred once. The chain combines TRBV5-8 with TRBJ1-2; D not resolved. Germline loops: CDR1 SGHTS, CDR2 YDEGEE. With 1 base removed from V and 10 bases from J, the gap between germline ends came to 14 bases. This CDR3 is 13 amino acids long. The CDR3 spells CASSLYGKRDYTF. The CDR3 DNA reads TGTGCCAGCAGCTTGTATGGCAAGAGGGACTACACCTTC. The whole variable domain, filled in from reference TRBV5-8 and TRBJ1-2, reads EAGVTQSPTHLIKTRGQQATLRCSPISGHTSVYWYQQALGLGLQFLLWYDEGEERNRGNFPPRFSGRQFPNYSSELNVNALELEDSALYLCASSLYGKRDYTFGSGTRLTVV.

The V call is TRBV19, the J call TRBJ1-1; weak D call: TRBD1 (6 bases). This CDR3 region has 13 residues. Trimming stripped 8 bases from V and 0 bases from J, with 10 bases between. Germline CDR1 LNHDA, CDR2 SQIVND (reference sequence). CDR3 region: CASHDRLNTEAFF. As DNA, the CDR3 is TGTGCCAGTCATGACAGGCTGAACACTGAAGCTTTCTTT.

The rearrangement uses TRBV11-2 and TRBJ2-4; the D is unclear. The CDR3 is made up of 13 amino acids. Trimming removed 0 bases at V and 9 bases at J, with 9 bases between. Germline CDR1 reads SGHAT; CDR2 reads FQNNGV. CDR3 nucleotide sequence: TGTGCCAGCAGCTTAGATCTCACGGGCATTCAGTACTTC. It encodes CASSLDLTGIQYF.

Details on this clone: Germline and junction disagree at one end, which may indicate a read error. Written as DNA, the CDR3 is TGTGCCAGCAGTGAGGGGGCAGGGTACAACTTC. It codes for CASSEGAGYNF. V and J are TRBV2 and TRBJ2-7, with a possible D match to TRBD1 (6 bases). Germline assignment: CDR1 SNHLY and CDR2 FYNNEI. CDR3 size: 11 residues.

V gene TRBV5-6 combines with J gene TRBJ1-1; maybe TRBD1 (6 bases). CDR1 and CDR2 (germline): SGHDT, YYEEEE. Deletions cut 3 bases from V and 11 bases from J, with 20 bases between. CDR3 length: 14 residues. CDR3 sequence (DNA): TGTGCCAGCAGCTACCGGGACATCGCCTTGTCGGCTTTCTTT. It translates to CASSYRDIALSAFF.

The chain employs TRBV7-6 and TRBJ2-3; D is perhaps TRBD2 (6 bases). V shed 5 bases and J shed 4 bases, with 16 bases lying between them. The CDR3 has 15 amino acids. Germline lookup yields CDR1 SGHVS and CDR2 FNYEAQ. For the CDR3, the DNA is TGTGCCAGCAGCGATGGAGGGCCCCAGGCAGATACGCAGTATTTT. This encodes CASSDGGPQADTQYF.

The chain combines TRBV15 with TRBJ1-1, with 8 bases that match TRBD1. There are 14 residues in the CDR3. V shed 3 bases, J shed 1 base, and the junction held 1 base outside the gene matches. CDR1 is LNHNV and CDR2 is YYDKDF in the germline V gene (reference sequence). The CDR3 sequence: CATSSDRGNTEAFF. The CDR3 DNA sequence: TGTGCCACCAGCAGTGACAGGGGGAACACTGAAGCTTTCTTT.

V and J are TRBV20-1 and TRBJ2-7; D unclear. Germline values: CDR1 DFQATT, CDR2 SNEGSKA (reference sequence). Trimming shortened V by 7 bases and J by 3 bases, and 10 bases separated the two germline ends. CDR3 size: 11 residues. The chain's CDR3 is CSVQVDYEQYF. The CDR3 bases are TGCAGTGTCCAGGTGGACTACGAGCAGTACTTC.

V usage is TRBV27 and J usage is TRBJ1-1, with 9 bases lining up with TRBD1. Germline CDR1 and CDR2: MNHEY and SMNVEV (reference sequence). The V segment lost 8 bases and the J segment 0 bases; nucleotides outside the gene matches: 10. CDR3 length: 16 amino acids. CDR3 sequence reads: CASLPGQGRMNTEAFF. CDR3 nucleotide sequence: TGTGCCAGCCTCCCCGGACAGGGGAGGATGAACACTGAAGCTTTCTTT.

The chain is built from TRBV5-1 and TRBJ1-2; D is perhaps TRBD1 (6 bases). V dropped 6 bases and J dropped 5 bases, with 20 bases sitting between them. In germline, CDR1 is SGHRS, CDR2 YFSETQ. CDR3 length: 15 amino acids. This CDR3 is CASTDGGGDKYGYTF. In DNA form, the CDR3 reads TGCGCCAGCACCGATGGGGGCGGCGACAAGTATGGCTACACCTTC.

The chain couples TRBV5-4 to TRBJ2-5; unclear D gene. Germline-derived CDR1 and CDR2 are SGHNT and YYREEE (reference sequence). There are 14 residues in the CDR3. V lost 0 bases and J lost 2, with 8 bases in between. The CDR3 sequence: CASSLDTRQETQYF. CDR3 nucleotides: TGTGCCAGCAGCTTGGATACCAGGCAAGAGACCCAGTACTTC.

The CDR3 sequence is CASSGGQYPSYEQYF. DNA of the CDR3: TGCGCCAGCAGTGGAGGACAGTATCCCTCCTACGAGCAGTACTTC. The chain couples TRBV10-1 to TRBJ2-7; D is perhaps TRBD1 (6 bases). CDR1 and CDR2 (germline): WNHNN, SYGVQD (reference sequence). The CDR3 loop spans 15 amino acids. Trimming stripped 4 bases from V and 0 bases from J, with 13 bases between.

About this clone itself: Other DNA sequences within the sample encode an identical CDR3. The V call is TRBV5-1, the J call TRBJ2-1; 7 bases align to TRBD1. The CDR3 runs 15 residues. The germline V gene has CDR1 SGHRS and CDR2 YFSETQ. Trimming removed 1 base from V and 0 bases from J; junction bases left unmatched: 1. CDR3 nucleotides: TGCGCCAGCAGCTTGCGGGACAGCTCCTACAATGAGCAGTTCTTC. Its protein is CASSLRDSSYNEQFF.

This chain links TRBV7-2 with TRBJ1-2; D is uncertain. V was clipped by 2 bases and J by 0 bases, with 13 bases between them. Germline V gene data show CDR1 as SGHTA and CDR2 as FQGNSA. This CDR3 has 16 amino acids. In DNA, the CDR3 is TGTGCCAGCAGCTTAAAAGTAGCCGGGGCTAACTATGGCTACACCTTC. It translates to CASSLKVAGANYGYTF.

V and J are TRBV11-2 and TRBJ1-2; possible D gene TRBD1, 5 bases. CDR1 is SGHAT and CDR2 is FQNNGV in the germline V gene. The ends were cut back, 5 bases at V and 8 bases at J, with 21 bases in the middle. This CDR3 has 15 amino acids. CDR3 in amino acids: CASSPQSGSVVGYTF. CDR3 DNA sequence: TGTGCCAGCAGCCCCCAGTCAGGGTCAGTTGTGGGCTACACCTTC.

This chain uses TRBV18 with TRBJ2-4; 10 nucleotides agree with TRBD1. CDR1 and CDR2 from the germline V gene are KGHSH and LQKENI. The CDR3 length is 13 residues. V dropped 2 bases and J dropped 15; count of bases not matched to a gene: 7. The CDR3 bases are TGTGCCAGCTCACCATCCGGGACAGGGGTTCCGTACTTC. It translates to CASSPSGTGVPYF.